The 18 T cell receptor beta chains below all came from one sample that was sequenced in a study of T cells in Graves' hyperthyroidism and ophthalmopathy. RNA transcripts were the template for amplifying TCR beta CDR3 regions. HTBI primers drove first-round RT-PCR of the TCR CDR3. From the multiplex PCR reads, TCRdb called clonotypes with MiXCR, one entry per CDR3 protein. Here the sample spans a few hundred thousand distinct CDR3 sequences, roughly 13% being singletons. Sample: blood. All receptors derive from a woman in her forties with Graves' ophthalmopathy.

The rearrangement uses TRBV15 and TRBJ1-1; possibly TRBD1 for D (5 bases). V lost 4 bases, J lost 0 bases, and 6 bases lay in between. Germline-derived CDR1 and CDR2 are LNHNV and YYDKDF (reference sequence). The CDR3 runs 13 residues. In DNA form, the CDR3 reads TGTGCCACCAGCAAGGGGTTGAACACTGAAGCTTTCTTT. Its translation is CATSKGLNTEAFF.

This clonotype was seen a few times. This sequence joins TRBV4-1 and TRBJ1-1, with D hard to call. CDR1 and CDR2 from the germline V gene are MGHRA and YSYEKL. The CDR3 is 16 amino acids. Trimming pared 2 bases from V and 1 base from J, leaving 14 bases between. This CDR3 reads CASSQNRPPWNTEAFF. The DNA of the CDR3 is TGCGCCAGCAGCCAAAACCGTCCACCTTGGAACACTGAAGCTTTCTTT.

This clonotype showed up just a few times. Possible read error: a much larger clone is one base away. CDR3 amino acids: CASSTRQRGGIHNEQFF. The CDR3 nucleotides are TGTGCCAGCAGCACCCGCCAGCGGGGGGGGATACACAATGAGCAGTTCTTC. The chain combines TRBV7-9 with TRBJ2-1; 10 nucleotides match TRBD2. The V segment lost 5 bases and the J segment 5 bases; nucleotides outside the gene matches: 12. The CDR3 is 17 residues long. Germline V gene lookup returns CDR1 SEHNR and CDR2 FQNEAQ (reference sequence).

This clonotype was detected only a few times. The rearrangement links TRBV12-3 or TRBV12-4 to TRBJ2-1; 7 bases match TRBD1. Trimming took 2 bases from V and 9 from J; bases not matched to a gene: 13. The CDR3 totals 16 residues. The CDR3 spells CASSLPGQASRAEQFF. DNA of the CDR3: TGTGCCAGCAGTTTACCAGGACAGGCCTCGCGGGCTGAGCAGTTCTTC.

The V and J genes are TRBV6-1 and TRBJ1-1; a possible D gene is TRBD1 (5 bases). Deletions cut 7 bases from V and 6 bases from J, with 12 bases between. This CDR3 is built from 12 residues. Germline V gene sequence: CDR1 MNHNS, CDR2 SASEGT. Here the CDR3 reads CASTRQGAEAFF. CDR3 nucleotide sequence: TGTGCCAGCACTCGTCAGGGCGCTGAAGCTTTCTTT.

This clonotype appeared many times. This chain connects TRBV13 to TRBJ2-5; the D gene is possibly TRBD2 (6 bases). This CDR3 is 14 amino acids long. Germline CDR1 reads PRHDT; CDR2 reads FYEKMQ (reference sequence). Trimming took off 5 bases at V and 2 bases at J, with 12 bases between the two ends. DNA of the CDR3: TGTGCCAGCAGCCAAAGACTAGTGCAAGAGACCCAGTACTTC. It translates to CASSQRLVQETQYF.

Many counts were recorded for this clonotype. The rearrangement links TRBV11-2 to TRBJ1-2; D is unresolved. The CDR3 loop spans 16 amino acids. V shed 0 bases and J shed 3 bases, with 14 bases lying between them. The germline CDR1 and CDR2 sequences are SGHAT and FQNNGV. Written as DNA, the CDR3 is TGTGCCAGCAGCTTAGATCGGCTAGGGCGATACTATGGCTACACCTTC. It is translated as CASSLDRLGRYYGYTF.

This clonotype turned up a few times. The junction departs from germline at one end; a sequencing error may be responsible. CDR3 in DNA: TGTGCCAGCAGCCCGACGTCCGGGGTGAATACTGAAGCTTTCTTT. It specifies CASSPTSGVNTEAFF. The chain employs TRBV9 and TRBJ1-1, with no clear D. The germline CDR1 and CDR2 sequences are SGDLS and YYNGEE. The CDR3 extends over 15 amino acids.

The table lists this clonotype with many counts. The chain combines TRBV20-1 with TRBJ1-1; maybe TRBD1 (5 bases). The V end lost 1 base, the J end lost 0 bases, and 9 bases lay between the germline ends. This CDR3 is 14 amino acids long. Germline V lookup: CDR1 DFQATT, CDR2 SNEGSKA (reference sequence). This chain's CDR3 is CSARVAGMNTEAFF. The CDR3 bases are TGCAGTGCTAGAGTGGCAGGGATGAACACTGAAGCTTTCTTT.

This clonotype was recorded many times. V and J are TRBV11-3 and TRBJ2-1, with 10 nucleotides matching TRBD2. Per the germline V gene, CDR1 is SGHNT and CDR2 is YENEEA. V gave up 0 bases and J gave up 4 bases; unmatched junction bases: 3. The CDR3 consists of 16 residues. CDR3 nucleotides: TGTGCCAGCAGCTTAGAGATAGCGGGGGGATACAATGAGCAGTTCTTC. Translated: CASSLEIAGGYNEQFF.

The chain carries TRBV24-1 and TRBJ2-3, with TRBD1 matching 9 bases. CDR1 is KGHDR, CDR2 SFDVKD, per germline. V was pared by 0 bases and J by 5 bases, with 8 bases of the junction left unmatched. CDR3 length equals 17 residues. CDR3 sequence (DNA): TGTGCCACCAGTGATTTGCGGGAACAGGGGGCCAAAGATACGCAGTATTTT. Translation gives CATSDLREQGAKDTQYF.

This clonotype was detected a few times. CDR3 region: CASSFWGTGGGYTF. Written as DNA, the CDR3 is TGTGCCAGCAGTTTTTGGGGGACAGGGGGCGGCTACACCTTC. The gene calls are TRBV27 and TRBJ1-2; the match to TRBD1 covers 12 bases. Germline assignment: CDR1 MNHEY and CDR2 SMNVEV (reference sequence). The CDR3 length is 14 residues. The ends lost 3 bases at V and 8 bases at J; junction bases unmatched: 4.

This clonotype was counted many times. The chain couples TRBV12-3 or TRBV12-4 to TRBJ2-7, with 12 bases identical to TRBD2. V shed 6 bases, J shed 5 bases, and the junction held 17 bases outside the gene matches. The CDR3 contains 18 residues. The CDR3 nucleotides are TGTGCCAGCAGCCCTGGGAAACTAGCGGGGGGACTCAACGACGAGCAGTACTTC. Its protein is CASSPGKLAGGLNDEQYF.

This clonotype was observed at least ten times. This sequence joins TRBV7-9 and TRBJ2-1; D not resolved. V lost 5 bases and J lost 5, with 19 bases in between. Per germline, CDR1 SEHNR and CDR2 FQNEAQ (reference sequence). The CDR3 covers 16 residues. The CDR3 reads CASSPHRLGRHNEQFF. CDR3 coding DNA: TGTGCCAGCAGCCCTCATCGACTTGGACGGCACAATGAGCAGTTCTTC.

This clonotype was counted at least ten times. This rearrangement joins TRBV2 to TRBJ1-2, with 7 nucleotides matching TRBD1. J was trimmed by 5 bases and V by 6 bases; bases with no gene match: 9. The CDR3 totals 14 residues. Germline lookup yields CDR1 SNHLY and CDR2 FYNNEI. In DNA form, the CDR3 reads TGTGCCAGCAGAAAACCGGGACAGCTTTATGGCTACACCTTC. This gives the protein CASRKPGQLYGYTF.

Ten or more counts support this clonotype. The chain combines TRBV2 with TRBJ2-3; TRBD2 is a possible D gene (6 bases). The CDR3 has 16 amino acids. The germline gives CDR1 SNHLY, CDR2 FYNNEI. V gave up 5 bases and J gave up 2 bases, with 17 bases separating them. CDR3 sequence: CASSPRISGVTDTQYF. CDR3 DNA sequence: TGTGCCAGCAGTCCACGGATTAGCGGTGTCACAGATACGCAGTATTTT.

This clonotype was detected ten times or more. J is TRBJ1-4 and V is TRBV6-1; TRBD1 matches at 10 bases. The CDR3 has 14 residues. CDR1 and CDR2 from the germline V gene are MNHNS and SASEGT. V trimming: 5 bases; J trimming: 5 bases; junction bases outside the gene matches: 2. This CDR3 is CASSTGQGNEKLFF. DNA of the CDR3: TGTGCCAGCAGTACGGGACAGGGGAATGAAAAACTGTTTTTT.

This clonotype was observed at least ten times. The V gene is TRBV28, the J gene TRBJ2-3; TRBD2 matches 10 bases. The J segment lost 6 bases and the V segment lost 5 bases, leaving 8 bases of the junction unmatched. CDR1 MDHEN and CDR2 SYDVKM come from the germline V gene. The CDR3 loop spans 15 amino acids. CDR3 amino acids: CASSILAGRGDTQYF. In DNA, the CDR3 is TGTGCCAGCAGTATACTAGCGGGAAGGGGGGATACGCAGTATTTT.